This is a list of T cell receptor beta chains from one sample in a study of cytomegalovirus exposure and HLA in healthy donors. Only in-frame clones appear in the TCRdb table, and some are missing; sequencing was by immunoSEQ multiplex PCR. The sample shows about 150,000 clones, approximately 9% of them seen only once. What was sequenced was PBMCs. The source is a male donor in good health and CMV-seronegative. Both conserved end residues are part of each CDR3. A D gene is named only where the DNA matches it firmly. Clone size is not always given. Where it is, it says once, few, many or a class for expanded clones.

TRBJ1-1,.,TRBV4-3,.,TGCGCCAGCAGCCAAGGTCAGAACACTGAAGCTTTCTTT,CASSQGQNTEAFF
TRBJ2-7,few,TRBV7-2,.,TGTGCCAGCAGCGGCAGCTCCTACGAGCAGTACTTC,CASSGSSYEQYF
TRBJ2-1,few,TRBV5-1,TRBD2,TGCGCCAGTAAAGCGGGGGGGTTATATGAGCAGTTCTTC,CASKAGGLYEQFF
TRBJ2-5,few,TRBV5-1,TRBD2,TGCGCCAGCAGCCTAGGGACTAGCGGGGCCGGGGAGACCCAGTACTTC,CASSLGTSGAGETQYF
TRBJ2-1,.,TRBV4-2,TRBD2,TGTGCCAGCAGCCAAGGCTTCTCTTATCGGGAGGGAGAGAGGCGGTTCTTC,CASSQGFSYREGERRFF
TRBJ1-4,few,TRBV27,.,TGTGCCAGCAGTTCCCGGCACATAAGGGGGGAAAAACTGTTTTTT,CASSSRHIRGEKLFF
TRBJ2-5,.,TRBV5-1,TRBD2,TGCGCCAGCAGAAAGACTAGCGGGAGGGCCGGGGAGACCCAGTACTTC,CASRKTSGRAGETQYF
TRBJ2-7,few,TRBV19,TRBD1,TGTGCCAGTAGTATGGGACAGGGATACGAGCAGTACTTC,CASSMGQGYEQYF
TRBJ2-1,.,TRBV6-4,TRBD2,TGTGCCAGCAGTGGGACTAGCGGGAGTTTGGGTGAGCAGTTCTTC,CASSGTSGSLGEQFF
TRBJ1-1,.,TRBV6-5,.,TGTGCCAGCAGTACTCAGGGGCGCAGGGACACTGAAGCTTTCTTT,CASSTQGRRDTEAFF
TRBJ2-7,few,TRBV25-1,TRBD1,TGTGCCAGCAGTGAGACAGGGAAGCAGGAGTACGAGCAGTACTTC,CASSETGKQEYEQYF
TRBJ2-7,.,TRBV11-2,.,TGTGCCAGCAGCTCCGGTAAAAACGAGCAGTACTTC,CASSSGKNEQYF